A single sample gave rise to the 30 T cell receptor beta chains below, sequenced in a study of cytomegalovirus exposure and HLA in healthy donors. Both 60 Vbeta primers and 13 Jbeta primers went into the PCR. Only in-frame clones appear in the TCRdb table, and some are missing; sequencing was by immunoSEQ multiplex PCR. The table has approximately 170,000 clones, roughly 80% seen once. The specimen sequenced was PBMCs. These receptors were taken from a woman aged 25 to 39 in good health and CMV-seropositive.

This clone was seen more than once but under ten times. The chain combines TRBV7-9 with TRBJ2-7; maybe TRBD1 (6 bases). The ends were cut back, 1 base at V and 0 bases at J, with 10 bases in the middle. The CDR3 length is 15 residues. Germline lookup yields CDR1 SEHNR and CDR2 FQNEAQ (reference sequence). CDR3 nucleotide sequence: TGTGCCAGCAGCTTAGGGGGGCCCCGCTCCTACGAGCAGTACTTC. Amino acid sequence: CASSLGGPRSYEQYF.

The rearrangement links TRBV6-1 to TRBJ1-4; D might be TRBD1 (5 bases). The CDR3 spans 14 residues. In germline, CDR1 is MNHNS, CDR2 SASEGT. With 7 bases removed from V and 8 bases from J, the gap between germline ends came to 17 bases. CDR3 loop: CASTFVGEQEKLFF. DNA of the CDR3: TGTGCCAGCACCTTTGTAGGGGAACAAGAAAAACTGTTTTTT.

The V gene is TRBV11-2, the J gene TRBJ2-5; 14 bases align to TRBD2. The DNA matches TRBJ2-7 better at its end, which makes the J call doubtful. This CDR3 is built from 15 residues. CDR1 is SGHAT, CDR2 FQNNGV, per germline. The CDR3 loop reads CASSYRGLAGDEQYF. The CDR3 DNA is TGTGCCAGCAGTTATAGGGGACTAGCGGGAGACGAGCAGTACTTC.

V and J are TRBV14 and TRBJ2-7; a possible D gene is TRBD1 (5 bases). V was clipped by 4 bases and J by 5 bases, with 18 bases between them. The CDR3 is made up of 15 amino acids. Germline CDR1 reads SGHDN; CDR2 reads FVKESK. In nucleotides, the CDR3 is TGTGCCAGCAGCCCCTTGGCGTCTAAAGGGGACGAGCAGTACTTC. Amino acid sequence: CASSPLASKGDEQYF.

The chain carries TRBV19 and TRBJ2-1; 7 positions match TRBD1. V shed 6 bases, J shed 0 bases, and the junction held 5 bases outside the gene matches. Germline CDR1 is LNHDA and CDR2 is SQIVND (reference sequence). The CDR3 sequence is 15 residues long. CDR3 loop: CASRADRSSYNEQFF. CDR3 sequence (DNA): TGTGCCAGTAGGGCGGACAGGAGCTCCTACAATGAGCAGTTCTTC.

The chain employs TRBV28 and TRBJ2-7, with D tentatively TRBD1 (6 bases). The germline V and J ends were trimmed by 6 bases and 2 bases, with 17 bases remaining between them. This CDR3 region has 15 residues. Germline V gene data show CDR1 as MDHEN and CDR2 as SYDVKM. The CDR3 is CASSLPDRPPYEQYF. CDR3 in DNA: TGTGCCAGCAGCCTCCCCGACAGGCCACCCTACGAGCAGTACTTC.

CDR3 coding DNA: TGTGCCAACCCACAGCGGGGGGTTCGTTTCGGTAACACTGAAGCTTTCTTT. This translates into CANPQRGVRFGNTEAFF. The chain recombines TRBV28 with TRBJ1-1; a possible D gene is TRBD1 (5 bases). V lost 10 bases and J lost 2, with 26 bases in between. CDR3 length: 17 residues. CDR1 is MDHEN and CDR2 is SYDVKM in the germline V gene.

The chain couples TRBV5-1 to TRBJ1-1, with TRBD1 matching over 7 bases. The length of the CDR3 is 13 residues. The V gene end was trimmed by 4 bases and the J gene end by 5 bases; junction bases not matched to a gene: 5. Germline CDR1 reads SGHRS; CDR2 reads YFSETQ. Here the CDR3 reads CASSPDRVTEAFF. DNA of the CDR3: TGCGCCAGCAGCCCCGACAGGGTTACTGAAGCTTTCTTT.

This clone was detected a few times. This chain uses TRBV4-1 with TRBJ1-1; D remains ambiguous. Trimming shortened V by 3 bases and J by 0 bases, and 11 bases separated the two germline ends. The germline V gene encodes CDR1 MGHRA and CDR2 YSYEKL. CDR3 length equals 15 residues. The CDR3 DNA sequence: TGCGCCAGCAGCCAGGGAGTACAGTTGAACACTGAAGCTTTCTTT. This codes for CASSQGVQLNTEAFF.

The chain carries TRBV27 and TRBJ1-1; 8 bases are a match to TRBD1. The CDR3 runs to 13 residues. J was trimmed by 8 bases and V by 5 bases; bases with no gene match: 7. Germline loops: CDR1 MNHEY, CDR2 SMNVEV (reference sequence). CDR3 nucleotides: TGTGCCAGCAGTCTGACAGGGGTCCGGGAAGCTTTCTTT. This codes for CASSLTGVREAFF.

The gene calls are TRBV2 and TRBJ1-5; the D gene is possibly TRBD1 (5 bases). CDR1 and CDR2 (germline): SNHLY, FYNNEI. V lost 4 bases, J lost 3 bases, and 10 bases lay in between. This CDR3 spans 14 amino acids. DNA of the CDR3: TGTGCCAGCAGTGGGGGCGAGACCAATCAGCCCCAGCATTTT. This translates into CASSGGETNQPQHF.

V gene TRBV2 combines with J gene TRBJ1-4; 7 bases are shared with TRBD1. Germline CDR1 SNHLY, CDR2 FYNNEI. The CDR3 length is 16 residues. V was clipped by 2 bases and J by 7 bases; unmatched bases: 10. CDR3 sequence: CASSESGDRLGEKLFF. The CDR3 nucleotides read TGTGCCAGCAGTGAATCGGGGGACAGATTAGGTGAAAAACTGTTTTTT.

This rearrangement joins TRBV5-1 to TRBJ2-5, with 9 bases fitting TRBD1. This CDR3 spans 17 amino acids. Germline V gene sequence: CDR1 SGHRS, CDR2 YFSETQ. V trimming: 5 bases; J trimming: 4 bases; junction bases outside the gene matches: 15. The CDR3 nucleotides read TGCGCCAGCAGACCTGGTTACAGGGGGCGCGTGGGAGAGACCCAGTACTTC. Amino acids: CASRPGYRGRVGETQYF.

This chain links TRBV4-1 with TRBJ2-3; D gene uncertain. Trimming left V 0 bases short and J 0 bases short, with 7 bases between. The germline V gene has CDR1 MGHRA and CDR2 YSYEKL. This CDR3 is 15 amino acids long. The CDR3 reads CASSQESPSTDTQYF. In DNA form, the CDR3 reads TGCGCCAGCAGCCAAGAGAGTCCTAGCACAGATACGCAGTATTTT.

The genes are TRBV2 and TRBJ2-7, with 8 bases that match TRBD1. V lost 6 bases, J lost 6 bases, and 4 bases stayed unmatched. Germline loops: CDR1 SNHLY, CDR2 FYNNEI. The CDR3 spans 12 residues. As DNA, the CDR3 is TGTGCCAGCAGCACAGGGGGACGCGAGCAGTACTTC. This encodes CASSTGGREQYF. Supplemented by reference TRBV2 and TRBJ2-7, the full variable domain reads EPEVTQTPSHQVTQMGQEVILRCVPISNHLYFYWYRQILGQKVEFLVSFYNNEISEKSEIFDDQFSVERPDGSNFTLKIRSTKLEDSAMYFCASSTGGREQYFGPGTRLTVT.

The genes are TRBV27 and TRBJ2-4, with 10 bases aligning to TRBD1. Germline CDR1 and CDR2: MNHEY and SMNVEV (reference sequence). V lost 5 bases and J lost 0; bases outside the gene matches: 16. The CDR3 has 20 amino acids. CDR3 sequence (DNA): TGTGCCAGCAGTACACTCCGGGGACAGGGGTCCCCTCTAGCCAAAAACATTCAGTACTTC. Protein sequence: CASSTLRGQGSPLAKNIQYF.

The CDR3 coding sequence is TGTGCCAGCACGAAACGGGGAAGCACAGATACGCAGTATTTT. Its translation: CASTKRGSTDTQYF. The chain uses TRBV6-6 and TRBJ2-3; TRBD2 is a possible D gene (5 bases). Trimming took 7 bases from V and 0 from J, leaving 11 bases between them. The CDR3 is 14 residues long. CDR1 is MNHNY, CDR2 SVGAGI, per germline (reference sequence).

The chain couples TRBV9 to TRBJ2-7; 10 bases fit TRBD1. The germline V gene encodes CDR1 SGDLS and CDR2 YYNGEE. Losses at the gene ends were 7 bases for V and 2 bases for J; bases not matched to a gene: 12. The length of the CDR3 is 16 residues. The CDR3 sequence is CASSGGGQGLTYEQYF. CDR3 sequence (DNA): TGTGCCAGCTCCGGGGGGGGACAGGGGCTTACCTACGAGCAGTACTTC.

This chain uses TRBV5-4 with TRBJ2-7, with a possible D match to TRBD2 (5 bases). V lost 0 bases and J 2 bases, leaving 15 bases between the germline ends. Germline-derived CDR1 and CDR2 are SGHNT and YYREEE (reference sequence). This CDR3 spans 16 amino acids. The CDR3 loop reads CASSLAGSGNTYEQYF. The CDR3 region has the DNA TGTGCCAGCAGCTTGGCGGGGAGCGGCAACACCTACGAGCAGTACTTC.

The rearrangement uses TRBV5-6 and TRBJ2-1; 10 bases match TRBD1. This CDR3 comprises 16 residues. Germline values: CDR1 SGHDT, CDR2 YYEEEE. J lost 4 bases, V lost 3 bases, and 7 bases had no gene match. This CDR3 reads CASSSPTGGMYNEQFF. The CDR3 DNA is TGTGCCAGCAGCTCGCCGACAGGGGGCATGTACAATGAGCAGTTCTTC.

The V call is TRBV5-4, the J call TRBJ1-1; D is unresolved. V shed 4 bases and J shed 1 base, with 11 bases lying between them. In germline, CDR1 is SGHNT, CDR2 YYREEE (reference sequence). The CDR3 covers 14 residues. In nucleotides, the CDR3 is TGTGCCAGCAGCCCCCCGCGGGGGAACACTGAAGCTTTCTTT. Protein: CASSPPRGNTEAFF.

The chain employs TRBV10-2 and TRBJ2-5, with D unclear. CDR1 and CDR2 from the germline V gene are WSHSY and SAAADI. V lost 8 bases and J 7 bases, leaving 14 bases between the germline ends. This CDR3 is 12 amino acids long. CDR3: CASSLVEATQYF. For the CDR3, the DNA is TGCGCCAGCTCCCTAGTTGAAGCGACCCAGTACTTC.

The chain employs TRBV5-1 and TRBJ1-1; D gene unclear. Trimming cost V 0 bases and J 5 bases, with 8 bases left between them. Per germline, CDR1 SGHRS and CDR2 YFSETQ. The CDR3 is 13 amino acids. This chain's CDR3 is CASSLVRETEAFF. The CDR3 DNA follows: TGCGCCAGCAGCTTGGTGCGGGAAACTGAAGCTTTCTTT.

This clone was seen a single time. This sequence joins TRBV5-8 and TRBJ2-1, with 13 bases lining up with TRBD2. J was trimmed by 5 bases and V by 0 bases; bases with no gene match: 5. This CDR3 region has 17 residues. Germline-derived CDR1 and CDR2 are SGHTS and YDEGEE. The CDR3 sequence: CASSLGRGLAGDNEQFF. DNA for the CDR3: TGTGCCAGCAGCTTGGGACGTGGACTAGCGGGGGACAATGAGCAGTTCTTC.

The gene calls are TRBV10-3 and TRBJ1-1, with a tentative D call TRBD1 (5 bases). V was cut by 3 bases and J by 0 bases, with 11 bases left in between. Germline CDR1 and CDR2: ENHRY and SYGVKD. This CDR3 contains 15 residues. The CDR3 loop is CAISDGGVLNTEAFF. The CDR3 DNA reads as TGTGCCATCAGTGATGGAGGGGTGTTGAACACTGAAGCTTTCTTT.

The chain recombines TRBV9 with TRBJ2-7; TRBD2 matches at 8 bases. From germline, CDR1 is SGDLS and CDR2 YYNGEE. This CDR3 has 17 residues. Losses at the gene ends were 4 bases for V and 1 base for J; bases not matched to a gene: 13. CDR3 sequence (DNA): TGTGCCAGCAGCCGGAGTAGCGGGGCTCCCCTTTCCTACGAGCAGTACTTC. It encodes CASSRSSGAPLSYEQYF.

This clone was seen only a few times. The rearrangement uses TRBV13 and TRBJ2-3, with TRBD2 matching 8 bases. The CDR3 spans 17 residues. J gave up 1 base and V 3 bases, and 9 bases lay outside the gene matches. Germline loops: CDR1 PRHDT, CDR2 FYEKMQ (reference sequence). CDR3 in amino acids: CASSFQRETPRTDTQYF. The CDR3 nucleotides are TGTGCCAGCAGCTTTCAGCGGGAGACCCCCCGCACAGATACGCAGTATTTT. The variable domain in full, completed from reference TRBV13 and TRBJ2-3, reads AAGVIQSPRHLIKEKRETATLKCYPIPRHDTVYWYQQGPGQDPQFLISFYEKMQSDKGSIPDRFSAQQFSDYHSELNMSSLELGDSALYFCASSFQRETPRTDTQYFGPGTRLTVL.

The chain uses TRBV19 and TRBJ1-5; TRBD1 is a possible D gene (6 bases). Trimming shortened V by 6 bases and J by 3 bases, and 12 bases separated the two germline ends. CDR1 is LNHDA, CDR2 SQIVND, per germline (reference sequence). This CDR3 comprises 14 residues. The CDR3 region has the DNA TGTGCCAGTAGCCTCCGGGACAACAATCAGCCCCAGCATTTT. Translation gives CASSLRDNNQPQHF. Combining the CDR3 with reference TRBV19 and TRBJ1-5 gives the whole variable domain DGGITQSPKYLFRKEGQNVTLSCEQNLNHDAMYWYRQDPGQGLRLIYYSQIVNDFQKGDIAEGYSVSREKKESFPLTVTSAQKNPTAFYLCASSLRDNNQPQHFGDGTRLSIL.

CDR3 sequence (DNA): TGTGCCAGCAGTGGATCTATGGCGAACACCGGGGAGCTGTTTTTT. It is translated as CASSGSMANTGELFF. This chain uses TRBV25-1 with TRBJ2-2; no clear D gene. V was trimmed by 4 bases and J by 0 bases, leaving 9 bases between them. This CDR3 comprises 15 residues. The germline gives CDR1 MGHDK, CDR2 SYGVNS.

This rearrangement joins TRBV7-6 to TRBJ2-1, with TRBD2 matching 9 bases. This CDR3 has 18 residues. CDR1 is SGHVS and CDR2 is FNYEAQ in the germline V gene. After removal of 1 base from V and 5 bases from J, the junction contained 12 bases not matched to a gene. The CDR3 region has the DNA TGTGCCAGCAGCTTAGATCCGTCTAGCGGGGATTCCAACAATGAGCAGTTCTTC. It is translated as CASSLDPSSGDSNNEQFF.